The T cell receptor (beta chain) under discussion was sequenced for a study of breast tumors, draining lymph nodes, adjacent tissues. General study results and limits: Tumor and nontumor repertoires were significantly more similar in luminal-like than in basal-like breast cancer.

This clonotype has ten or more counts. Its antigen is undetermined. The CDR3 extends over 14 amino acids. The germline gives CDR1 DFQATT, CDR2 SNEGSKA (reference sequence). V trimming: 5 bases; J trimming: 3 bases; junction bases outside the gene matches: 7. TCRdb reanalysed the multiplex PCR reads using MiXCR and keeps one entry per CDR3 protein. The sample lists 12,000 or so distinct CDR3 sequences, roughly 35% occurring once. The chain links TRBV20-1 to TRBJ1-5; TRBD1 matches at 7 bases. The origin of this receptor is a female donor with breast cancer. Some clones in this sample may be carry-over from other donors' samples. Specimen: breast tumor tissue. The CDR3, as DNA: TGCAGTGCTCTCCGGGACAGCATCAATCAGCCCCAGCATTTT. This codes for CSALRDSINQPQHF.